This T cell receptor (beta chain) originates from a study of T cell changes during pregnancy in multiple sclerosis. Germline V lookup: CDR1 MGHRA, CDR2 YSYEKL. The V and J ends lost 4 bases and 1 base respectively, with 17 bases between them. This CDR3 contains 16 residues. Sequenced by immunoSEQ multiplex PCR; TCRdb stores in-frame clones only, minus some. The data show 45,000 to 60,000 clones, around 92% seen once. V gene TRBV4-1 combines with J gene TRBJ2-7; D uncertain. The sequence was obtained from a female donor in good health, enrolled as a control in a pregnancy study. Sequences were derived from peripheral blood, sampled after pregnancy. Written as DNA, the CDR3 is TGCGCCAGCAGCCGTCAAGTGGATCCGGAGTCCTACGAGCAGTACTTC. Amino acid sequence: CASSRQVDPESYEQYF.